The present T cell receptor beta chain was sequenced within a study of T cell changes during pregnancy in multiple sclerosis. V was trimmed by 7 bases and J by 4 bases, leaving 14 bases between them. The CDR3 is 14 residues long. The germline CDR1 and CDR2 sequences are MGHDK and SYGVNS. Generated by immunoSEQ multiplex PCR, the TCRdb table keeps only in-frame clones and is missing some. The sample holds roughly 65,000 clones, approximately 89% seen once. The material was peripheral blood, obtained in the third trimester of pregnancy. The J gene is TRBJ1-3, the V gene TRBV25-1; tentative D call: TRBD1 (6 bases). The sequence was collected from a female donor in good health, enrolled as a control in a pregnancy study. The CDR3 region is CASTPTGSGNTIYF. CDR3 sequence (DNA): TGTGCCAGCACACCGACAGGATCGGGAAACACCATATATTTT.